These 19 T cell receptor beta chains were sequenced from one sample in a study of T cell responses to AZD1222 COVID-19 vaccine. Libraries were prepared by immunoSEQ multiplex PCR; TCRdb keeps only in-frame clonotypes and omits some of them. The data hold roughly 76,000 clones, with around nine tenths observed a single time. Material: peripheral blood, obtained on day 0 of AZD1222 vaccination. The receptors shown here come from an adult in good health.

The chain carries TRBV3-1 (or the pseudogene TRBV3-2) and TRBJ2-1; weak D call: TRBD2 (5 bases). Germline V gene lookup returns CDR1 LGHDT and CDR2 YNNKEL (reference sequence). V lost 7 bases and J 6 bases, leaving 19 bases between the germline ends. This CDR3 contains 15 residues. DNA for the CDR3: TGTGCCAGCACCACAATTGGAGGATTAGGCAATGAGCAGTTCTTC. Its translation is CASTTIGGLGNEQFF.

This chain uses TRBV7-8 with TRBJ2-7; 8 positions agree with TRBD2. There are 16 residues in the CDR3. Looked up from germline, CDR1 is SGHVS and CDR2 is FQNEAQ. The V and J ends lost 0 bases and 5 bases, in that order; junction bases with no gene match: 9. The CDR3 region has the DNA TGTGCCAGCAGCTTAGCGCCAAGCGGGAGTCCCCACGAGCAGTACTTC. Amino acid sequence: CASSLAPSGSPHEQYF.

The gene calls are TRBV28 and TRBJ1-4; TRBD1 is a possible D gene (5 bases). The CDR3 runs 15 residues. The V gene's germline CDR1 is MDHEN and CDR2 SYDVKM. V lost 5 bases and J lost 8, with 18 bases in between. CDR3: CASSPPGGRDEKLFF. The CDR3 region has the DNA TGTGCCAGCAGTCCCCCGGGAGGAAGGGACGAAAAACTGTTTTTT.

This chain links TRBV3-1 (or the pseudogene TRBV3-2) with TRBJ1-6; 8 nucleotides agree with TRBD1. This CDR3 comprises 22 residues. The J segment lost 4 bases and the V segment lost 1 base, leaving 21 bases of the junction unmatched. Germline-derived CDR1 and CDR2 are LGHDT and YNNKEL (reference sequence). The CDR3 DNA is TGTGCCAGCAGCCAAGTCCCTCGTAGGGGGACAGGACAATACAAATATAATTCACCCCTCCACTTT. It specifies CASSQVPRRGTGQYKYNSPLHF.

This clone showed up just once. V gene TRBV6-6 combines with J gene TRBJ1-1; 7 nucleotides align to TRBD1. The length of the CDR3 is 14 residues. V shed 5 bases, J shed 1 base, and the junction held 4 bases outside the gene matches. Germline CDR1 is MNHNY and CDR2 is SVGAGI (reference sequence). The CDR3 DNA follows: TGTGCCAGCAGTCGACAGGGAAAGAACACTGAAGCTTTCTTT. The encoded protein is CASSRQGKNTEAFF.

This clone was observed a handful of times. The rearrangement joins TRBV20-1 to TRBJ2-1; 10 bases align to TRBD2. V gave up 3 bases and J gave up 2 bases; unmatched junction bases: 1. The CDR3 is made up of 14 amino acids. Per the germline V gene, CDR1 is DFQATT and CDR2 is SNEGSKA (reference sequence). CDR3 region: CSASLAGAYNEQFF. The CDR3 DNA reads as TGCAGTGCTAGTCTAGCGGGGGCCTACAATGAGCAGTTCTTC.

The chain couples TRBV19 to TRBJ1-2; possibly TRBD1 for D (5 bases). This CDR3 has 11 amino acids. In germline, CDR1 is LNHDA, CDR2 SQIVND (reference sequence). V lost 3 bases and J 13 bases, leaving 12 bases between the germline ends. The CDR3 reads CASSMRGSSTF. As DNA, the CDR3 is TGTGCCAGTAGTATGAGGGGCAGCTCCACCTTC.

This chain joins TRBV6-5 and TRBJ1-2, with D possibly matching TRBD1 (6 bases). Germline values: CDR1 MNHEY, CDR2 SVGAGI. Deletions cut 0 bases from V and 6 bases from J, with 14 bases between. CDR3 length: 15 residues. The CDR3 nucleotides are TGTGCCAGCAGTTACTCGGTCTCGGGGGGCCATGGCTACACCTTC. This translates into CASSYSVSGGHGYTF.

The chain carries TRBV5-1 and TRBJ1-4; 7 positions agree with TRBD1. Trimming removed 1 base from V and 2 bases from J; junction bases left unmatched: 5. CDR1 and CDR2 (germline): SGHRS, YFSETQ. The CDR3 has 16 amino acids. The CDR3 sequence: CASSLIPGQTNEKLFF. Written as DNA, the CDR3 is TGCGCCAGCAGCTTGATCCCGGGACAGACTAATGAAAAACTGTTTTTT.

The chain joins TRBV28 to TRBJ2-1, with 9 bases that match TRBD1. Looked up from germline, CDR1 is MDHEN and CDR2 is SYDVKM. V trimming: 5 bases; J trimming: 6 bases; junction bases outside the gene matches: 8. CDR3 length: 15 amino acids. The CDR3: CASSPPATGGNEQFF. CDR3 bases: TGTGCCAGCAGTCCTCCCGCGACAGGGGGCAATGAGCAGTTCTTC.

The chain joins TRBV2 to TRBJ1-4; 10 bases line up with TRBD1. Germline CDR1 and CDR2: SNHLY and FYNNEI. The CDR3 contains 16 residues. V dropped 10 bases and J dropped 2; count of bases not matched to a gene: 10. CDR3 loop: CATSRTGGSTNEKLFF. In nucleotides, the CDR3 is TGTGCCACCTCCAGGACAGGGGGATCCACTAATGAAAAACTGTTTTTT.

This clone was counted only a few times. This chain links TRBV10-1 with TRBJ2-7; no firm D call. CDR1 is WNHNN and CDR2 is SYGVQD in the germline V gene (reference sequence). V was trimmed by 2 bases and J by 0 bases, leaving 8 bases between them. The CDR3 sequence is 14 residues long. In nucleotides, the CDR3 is TGCGCCAGCAGTGAGAGCCATCACTCCTACGAGCAGTACTTC. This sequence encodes CASSESHHSYEQYF.

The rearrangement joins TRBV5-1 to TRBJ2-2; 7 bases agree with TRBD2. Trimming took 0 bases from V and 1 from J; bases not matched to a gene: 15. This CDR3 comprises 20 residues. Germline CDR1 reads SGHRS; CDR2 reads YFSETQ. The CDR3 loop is CASSLGAWVSGKENTGELFF. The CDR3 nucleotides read TGCGCCAGCAGCTTGGGGGCTTGGGTGAGCGGGAAAGAGAACACCGGGGAGCTGTTTTTT.

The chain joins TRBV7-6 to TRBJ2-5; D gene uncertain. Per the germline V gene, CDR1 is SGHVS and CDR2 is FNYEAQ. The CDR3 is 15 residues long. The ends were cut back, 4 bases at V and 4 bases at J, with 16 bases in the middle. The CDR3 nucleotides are TGTGCCAGCAGCTACCGGACCGGTAGGGTAGAGACCCAGTACTTC. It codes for CASSYRTGRVETQYF.

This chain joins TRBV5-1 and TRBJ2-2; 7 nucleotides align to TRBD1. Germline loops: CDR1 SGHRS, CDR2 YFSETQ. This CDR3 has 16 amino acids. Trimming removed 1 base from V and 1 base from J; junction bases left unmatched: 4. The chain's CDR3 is CASSLTGTVNTGELFF. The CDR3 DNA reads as TGCGCCAGCAGCTTGACAGGGACAGTGAACACCGGGGAGCTGTTTTTT.

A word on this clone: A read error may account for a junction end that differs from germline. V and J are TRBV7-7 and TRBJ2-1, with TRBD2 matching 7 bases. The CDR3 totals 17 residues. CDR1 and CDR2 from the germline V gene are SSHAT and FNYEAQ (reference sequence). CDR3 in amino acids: CASSLNPRGSSYNEQFF. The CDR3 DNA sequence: TGTGCTAGCAGCTTAAATCCCCGCGGGAGCTCCTACAATGAGCAGTTCTTC.

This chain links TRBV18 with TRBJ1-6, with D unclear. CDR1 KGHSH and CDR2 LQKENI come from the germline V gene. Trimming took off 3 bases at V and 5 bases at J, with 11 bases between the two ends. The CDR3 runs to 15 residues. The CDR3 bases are TGTGCCAGCTCACCGCCCCCGGATCATAATTCACCCCTCCACTTT. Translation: CASSPPPDHNSPLHF. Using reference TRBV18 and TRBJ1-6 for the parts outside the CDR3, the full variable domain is NAGVMQNPRHLVRRRGQEARLRCSPMKGHSHVYWYRQLPEEGLKFMVYLQKENIIDESGMPKERFSAEFPKEGPSILRIQQVVRGDSAAYFCASSPPPDHNSPLHFGNGTRLTVT.

The chain's CDR3 is CASSSVVNTEAFF. In nucleotides, the CDR3 is TGTGCCAGCAGCTCGGTGGTGAACACTGAAGCTTTCTTT. The V gene is TRBV3-1 (or the pseudogene TRBV3-2), the J gene TRBJ1-1; D is unclear. The CDR3 consists of 13 residues. The ends were cut back, 5 bases at V and 0 bases at J, with 7 bases in the middle. Germline V lookup: CDR1 LGHDT, CDR2 YNNKEL (reference sequence).

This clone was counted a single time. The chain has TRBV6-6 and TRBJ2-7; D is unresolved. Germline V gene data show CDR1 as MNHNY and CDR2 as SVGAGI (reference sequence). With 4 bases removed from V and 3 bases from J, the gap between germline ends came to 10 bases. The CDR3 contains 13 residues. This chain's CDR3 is CASSFRQGYEQYV. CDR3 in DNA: TGTGCCAGCAGTTTCCGACAAGGCTACGAGCAGTACGTC.